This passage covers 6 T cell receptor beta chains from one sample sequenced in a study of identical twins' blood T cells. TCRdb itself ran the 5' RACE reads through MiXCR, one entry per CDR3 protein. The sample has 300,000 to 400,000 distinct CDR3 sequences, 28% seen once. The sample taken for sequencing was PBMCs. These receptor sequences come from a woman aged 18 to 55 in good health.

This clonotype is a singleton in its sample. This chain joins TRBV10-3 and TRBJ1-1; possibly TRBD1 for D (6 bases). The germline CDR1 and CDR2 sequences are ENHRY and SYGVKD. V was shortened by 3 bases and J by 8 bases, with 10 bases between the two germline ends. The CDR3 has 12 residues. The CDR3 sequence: CAISDRDKEAFF. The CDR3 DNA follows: TGTGCCATCAGTGACCGGGACAAGGAAGCTTTCTTT.

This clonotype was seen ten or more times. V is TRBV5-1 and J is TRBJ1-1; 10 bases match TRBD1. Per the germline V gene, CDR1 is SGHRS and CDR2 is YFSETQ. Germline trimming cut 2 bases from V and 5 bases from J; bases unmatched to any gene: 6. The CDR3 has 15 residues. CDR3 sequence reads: CASSFAPGQGTEAFF. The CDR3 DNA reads TGCGCCAGCAGCTTTGCCCCGGGACAGGGGACTGAAGCTTTCTTT.

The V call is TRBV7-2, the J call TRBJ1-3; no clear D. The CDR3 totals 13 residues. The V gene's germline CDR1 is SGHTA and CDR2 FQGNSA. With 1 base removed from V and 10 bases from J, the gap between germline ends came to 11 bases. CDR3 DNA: TGTGCCAGCAGCTTAGGAGGCGCCCCTACCATATATTTT. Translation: CASSLGGAPTIYF.

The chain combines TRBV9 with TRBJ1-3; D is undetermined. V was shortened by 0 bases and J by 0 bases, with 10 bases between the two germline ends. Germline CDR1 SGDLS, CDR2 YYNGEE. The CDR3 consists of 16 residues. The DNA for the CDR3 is TGTGCCAGCAGCGTAGAGGTACGAGGCTCTGGAAACACCATATATTTT. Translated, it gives CASSVEVRGSGNTIYF. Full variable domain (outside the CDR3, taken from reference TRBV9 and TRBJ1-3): DSGVTQTPKHLITATGQRVTLRCSPRSGDLSVYWYQQSLDQGLQFLIQYYNGEERAKGNILERFSAQQFPDLHSELNLSSLELGDSALYFCASSVEVRGSGNTIYFGEGSWLTVV.

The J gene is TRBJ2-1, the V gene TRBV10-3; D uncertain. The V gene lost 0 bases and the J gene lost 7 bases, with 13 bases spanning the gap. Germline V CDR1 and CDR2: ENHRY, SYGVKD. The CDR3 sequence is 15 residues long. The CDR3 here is CAISESRSLGNEQFF. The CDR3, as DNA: TGTGCCATCAGTGAGTCCAGGTCCCTGGGAAATGAGCAGTTCTTC.

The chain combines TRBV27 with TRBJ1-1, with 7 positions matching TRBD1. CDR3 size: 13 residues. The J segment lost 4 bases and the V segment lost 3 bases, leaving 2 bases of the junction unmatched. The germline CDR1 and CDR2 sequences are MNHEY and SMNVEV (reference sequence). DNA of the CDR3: TGTGCCAGCAGTTTCGACAGGGCCACTGAAGCTTTCTTT. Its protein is CASSFDRATEAFF.